A selection of T cell receptor beta chains follows, all from one sample in a study of CD8 T cells in ankylosing spondylitis. In TCRdb, the 5' RACE reads were re-called with MiXCR into one record per CDR3 protein. The repertoire includes 100,000 to 150,000 distinct CDR3 sequences, about 10% of them detected once, and roughly 4.3% sits in the top ten. Sequenced sample: blood, either unsorted or a sorted T cell fraction (not recorded which). The receptors derive from a female donor with ankylosing spondylitis or in good health (not recorded which). The CDR3 runs from the conserved cysteine through the conserved F or W. A D gene is named only where the DNA matches it firmly. Clone size is shown for a subset of rows, as once, few, many or a class of expanded clone.

cdr3_nt cdr3_aa d_call j_call v_call clone_size
TGCGCCAGCAGCCCGGACAGCGGAAAAAACATTCAGCACTTC CASSPDSGKNIQHF - TRBJ2-4 TRBV5-1 -
TGTGCCAGCAGCCCTGTATACGAGCAGTACTTC CASSPVYEQYF - TRBJ2-7 TRBV7-9 many
TGCAGTGCTAGAGTCCCCCCGGGACAGAGTGCAACTAATGAAAAACTGTTTTTT CSARVPPGQSATNEKLFF TRBD1 TRBJ1-4 TRBV20-1 -
TGTGCCAGCAGCCGGATAGGCACTGAAGCTTTCTTT CASSRIGTEAFF - TRBJ1-1 TRBV12-3/TRBV12-4 many
TGCAGTGCTCGTACCAGGGGGAGCTCCTACGAGCAGTACTTC CSARTRGSSYEQYF TRBD1 TRBJ2-7 TRBV20-1 many
TGCGCCAGCAGCTTGGAGGGACAGGTCTCCTACAATGAGCAGTTCTTC CASSLEGQVSYNEQFF TRBD1 TRBJ2-1 TRBV5-1 many
TGTGCCAGCGGTTTTTGGGACGCCGGGGAGCTGTTTTTT CASGFWDAGELFF - TRBJ2-2 TRBV28 many
TGTGCCAGCAGTTTCCCCTCACTAGCGGGTGACACCGGGGAGCTGTTTTTT CASSFPSLAGDTGELFF TRBD2 TRBJ2-2 TRBV12-3/TRBV12-4 many
TGTGCCAGCAGCTTAGGTTTGCGGGAGGCCACAGATACGCAGTATTTT CASSLGLREATDTQYF TRBD2 TRBJ2-3 TRBV7-2 many
TGTGCCAGCAGCTTAAGGCGCTTTGATTCACCCCTCCACTTT CASSLRRFDSPLHF - TRBJ1-6 TRBV7-2 many
TGCAGCGTTGAAGATCGAGGAGGGGCTACTAACTATGGCTACACCTTC CSVEDRGGATNYGYTF - TRBJ1-2 TRBV29-1 many
TGTGCCAGCAGTTTCCCCGGGACAGGGGATGGTGGAAACACCATATATTTT CASSFPGTGDGGNTIYF TRBD1 TRBJ1-3 TRBV12-3/TRBV12-4 many
TGTGCCAGCAGCTTTCTTTCAGGAGGGGGTAGCTACGAGCAGTACTTC CASSFLSGGGSYEQYF - TRBJ2-7 TRBV7-9 many
TGCAGTGCTAGGGGTGCGGGGGGCAGCTATATACAAGAGACCCAGTACTTC CSARGAGGSYIQETQYF TRBD2 TRBJ2-5 TRBV20-1 many
TGTGCCAGCAGCTTATATGGGACTAGCGCTTCCGAGCAGTACTTC CASSLYGTSASEQYF TRBD2 TRBJ2-7 TRBV7-8 many
TGTGCCAGCAACACAGGGGGCCCTGGAAACACCATATATTTT CASNTGGPGNTIYF TRBD1 TRBJ1-3 TRBV7-2 once
TGTGCCTGCGCCCTTGGAGAAACTGAAGCTTTCTTT CACALGETEAFF - TRBJ1-1 TRBV30 many
TGCAGTGCCCCCGGGGCTACCCGGACGGCAGATACGCAGTATTTT CSAPGATRTADTQYF - TRBJ2-3 TRBV20-1 many
TGCAGTGCTGGAGGACTAGCGGGGCGATCTAGCACAGATACGCAGTATTTT CSAGGLAGRSSTDTQYF TRBD2 TRBJ2-3 TRBV20-1 many
TGTGCCAGCAGCGCCAGCGGGAGGAGGGTTGAGCAGTTCTTC CASSASGRRVEQFF TRBD2 TRBJ2-1 TRBV7-2 many
TGCGCCAGCAGCCAAGACGGAGGCTCTGGAAACACCATATATTTT CASSQDGGSGNTIYF - TRBJ1-3 TRBV5-1 many
TGTGCCACCCAGGGGATCTCACCCCTCCACTTT CATQGISPLHF - TRBJ1-6 TRBV28 many
TGTGCCAGCAGCAGAGATGCACTCGGGGAGCTGTTTTTT CASSRDALGELFF - TRBJ2-2 TRBV7-6 many